What follows are 29 T cell receptor beta chains derived from one specimen sequenced in a study of spatial heterogeneity in lung cancer. MiXCR was run by TCRdb on the 5' RACE reads, yielding one entry per CDR3 protein. The table records 20,000 to 25,000 distinct CDR3 sequences, approximately 4.2% of them present only once. This sample's time point: sample taken at primary tumor resection. Sequencing was performed on PBMCs, taken at surgery. The origin of the receptors is a male donor with early-stage non-small cell lung cancer.

This clonotype came up many times. This sequence joins TRBV3-1 and TRBJ2-1, with a possible D match to TRBD2 (5 bases). The length of the CDR3 is 14 residues. Germline CDR1 LGHDT, CDR2 YNNKEL (reference sequence). The V end was cut by 4 bases, the J end by 6 bases, with 13 bases between. The CDR3 DNA reads as TGTGCCAGCAGCCGCCACGGGAATCCCAATGAGCAGTTCTTC. Translated, it gives CASSRHGNPNEQFF.

This clonotype has ten or more counts. The rearrangement uses TRBV30 and TRBJ1-6, with D hard to call. This CDR3 spans 13 amino acids. From germline, CDR1 is GTSNPN and CDR2 SVGIG (reference sequence). V was pared by 4 bases and J by 5 bases, with 9 bases between. CDR3 region: CAWNGQDNSPLHF. CDR3 bases: TGTGCCTGGAACGGTCAGGATAATTCACCCCTCCACTTT.

This clonotype has a count of ten or more. The chain carries TRBV20-1 and TRBJ2-1; 7 bases agree with TRBD2. Germline V gives CDR1 DFQATT, CDR2 SNEGSKA (reference sequence). This CDR3 contains 15 residues. The J segment lost 4 bases and the V segment lost 0 bases, leaving 6 bases of the junction unmatched. The CDR3 sequence is CSAREPAGLYNEQFF. In nucleotides, the CDR3 is TGCAGTGCTAGAGAGCCAGCGGGGTTATACAATGAGCAGTTCTTC.

The V gene is TRBV7-8, the J gene TRBJ2-7; 8 bases map to TRBD2. Per germline, CDR1 SGHVS and CDR2 FQNEAQ. The V segment lost 5 bases and the J segment 6 bases; nucleotides outside the gene matches: 9. There are 14 residues in the CDR3. The CDR3 protein is CASSTQAGAGEQYF. Written as DNA, the CDR3 is TGTGCCAGCAGCACCCAAGCGGGAGCAGGCGAGCAGTACTTC.

This clonotype showed up many times. V is TRBV20-1 and J is TRBJ1-6, with D possibly TRBD1 on 6 matching bases. Germline V CDR1 and CDR2: DFQATT, SNEGSKA (reference sequence). The CDR3 is 13 amino acids. The ends were cut back, 3 bases at V and 5 bases at J, with 8 bases in the middle. The CDR3 region has the DNA TGCAGTGCTAGGGGGGGCAATAATTCACCCCTCCACTTT. It encodes CSARGGNNSPLHF.

This clonotype was found many times. The chain couples TRBV12-3 or TRBV12-4 to TRBJ2-1, with 7 bases identical to TRBD2. The CDR3 is made up of 16 amino acids. V lost 6 bases, J lost 4 bases, and 12 bases stayed unmatched. CDR3 sequence reads: CASSAYGGSRYNEQFF. Here the CDR3 DNA reads TGTGCCAGCAGCGCCTATGGCGGGAGTAGGTACAATGAGCAGTTCTTC.

This clonotype was seen at least ten times. The rearrangement links TRBV5-1 to TRBJ1-1; D is unresolved. This CDR3 has 13 residues. Germline V gene data show CDR1 as SGHRS and CDR2 as YFSETQ. V lost 0 bases and J lost 4, with 7 bases in between. The CDR3 coding sequence is TGCGCCAGCAGCTTGGGCCATGGCACTGAAGCTTTCTTT. The encoded protein is CASSLGHGTEAFF.

This clonotype was recorded at least ten times. The V gene is TRBV5-1, the J gene TRBJ2-5, with 11 bases aligning to TRBD2. This CDR3 comprises 15 residues. The V gene's germline CDR1 is SGHRS and CDR2 YFSETQ. J gave up 3 bases and V 7 bases, and 8 bases lay outside the gene matches. The chain's CDR3 is CASGRLAGREETQYF. The CDR3 DNA reads as TGCGCCAGCGGGCGACTAGCGGGGAGAGAAGAGACCCAGTACTTC.

This chain links TRBV6-1 with TRBJ2-5; 7 nucleotides align to TRBD2. The CDR3 contains 14 residues. CDR1 and CDR2 (germline): MNHNS, SASEGT. After removal of 1 base from V and 4 bases from J, the junction contained 3 bases not matched to a gene. The CDR3 region has the DNA TGTGCCAGCAGTGAAGTCGGGGAGGGAGAGACCCAGTACTTC. Its translation: CASSEVGEGETQYF.

This clonotype appeared many times. The chain employs TRBV15 and TRBJ2-3; 14 nucleotides line up with TRBD2. This CDR3 contains 16 residues. The junction had 6 bases not matched to a gene; V was cut back by 5 bases and J by 5 bases. Germline lookup yields CDR1 LNHNV and CDR2 YYDKDF (reference sequence). CDR3 loop: CATSRWTSGGKDTQYF. DNA for the CDR3: TGTGCCACCAGCCGATGGACTAGCGGGGGGAAAGATACGCAGTATTTT.

This clonotype has a count of ten or more. This chain links TRBV6-5 with TRBJ1-2; 9 bases are a match to TRBD1. Germline CDR1 is MNHEY and CDR2 is SVGAGI. V lost 0 bases and J lost 3; bases outside the gene matches: 5. This CDR3 spans 16 amino acids. CDR3: CASSYSPRDRDYGYTF. In nucleotides, the CDR3 is TGTGCCAGCAGTTACTCCCCTCGGGACAGGGACTATGGCTACACCTTC.

The sample holds many counts of this clonotype. The chain joins TRBV25-1 to TRBJ2-7, with TRBD1 identical over 11 bases. The CDR3 is made up of 15 amino acids. The V gene's germline CDR1 is MGHDK and CDR2 SYGVNS. V trimming: 4 bases; J trimming: 3 bases; junction bases outside the gene matches: 5. The CDR3 protein is CASSVPGTGGYEQYF. DNA of the CDR3: TGTGCCAGCAGTGTACCCGGGACAGGGGGCTACGAGCAGTACTTC.

This clonotype occurred a few times. V gene TRBV5-1 combines with J gene TRBJ2-7; 8 bases align to TRBD2. The CDR3 contains 14 residues. Germline-derived CDR1 and CDR2 are SGHRS and YFSETQ. With V trimmed by 1 base and J by 3 bases, 3 bases remained unmatched. CDR3 coding DNA: TGCGCCAGCAGCTTGCTCACTAGCGGCTACGAGCAGTACTTC. Translated: CASSLLTSGYEQYF.

The table lists this clonotype with many counts. The chain uses TRBV7-3 and TRBJ2-3; TRBD2 matches 10 bases. Losses at the gene ends were 7 bases for V and 0 bases for J; bases not matched to a gene: 13. Per germline, CDR1 SGHTA and CDR2 FQGTGA. The CDR3 consists of 18 residues. The CDR3 bases are TGTGCCAGCACCCCCCGAGCAGCGGGGGGGCGAAGCACAGATACGCAGTATTTT. Amino acids: CASTPRAAGGRSTDTQYF.

This clonotype appeared many times. The V call is TRBV7-2, the J call TRBJ2-1, with TRBD2 matching over 8 bases. V lost 5 bases, J lost 9 bases, and 15 bases stayed unmatched. The CDR3 runs to 16 residues. CDR1 is SGHTA and CDR2 is FQGNSA in the germline V gene. CDR3 amino acids: CASSPPPGLEDVEQFF. CDR3 DNA sequence: TGTGCCAGCAGCCCCCCCCCGGGACTAGAGGACGTTGAGCAGTTCTTC.

The CDR3 bases are TGTGCCACCAGCAGAGATGACCGACGCAATCAGCCCCAGCATTTT. Translated: CATSRDDRRNQPQHF. The chain joins TRBV15 to TRBJ1-5; D remains unclear. V was cut by 0 bases and J by 2 bases, with 8 bases left in between. Germline V gene data show CDR1 as LNHNV and CDR2 as YYDKDF (reference sequence). CDR3 size: 15 residues.

This clonotype has a count of ten or more. The chain uses TRBV10-3 and TRBJ1-4; perhaps TRBD1 as D (6 bases). The length of the CDR3 is 17 residues. Germline V lookup: CDR1 ENHRY, CDR2 SYGVKD. The V gene lost 0 bases and the J gene lost 8 bases, with 19 bases spanning the gap. The CDR3 is CAISESKGGGAKEKLFF. CDR3 nucleotide sequence: TGTGCCATCAGTGAGTCGAAAGGAGGGGGGGCGAAGGAAAAACTGTTTTTT.

This clonotype appeared many times. This chain connects TRBV28 to TRBJ1-2; TRBD1 agrees at 7 bases. J gave up 4 bases and V 4 bases, and 9 bases lay outside the gene matches. CDR1 is MDHEN, CDR2 SYDVKM, per germline. The CDR3 runs 15 residues. The CDR3 DNA sequence: TGTGCCAGCAGTTGGCGGGACAGAAGCTCCTATGGCTACACCTTC. Protein: CASSWRDRSSYGYTF.

There are many counts of this clonotype. The chain links TRBV24-1 to TRBJ2-1; a possible D gene is TRBD1 (5 bases). The ends were cut back, 8 bases at V and 5 bases at J, with 24 bases in the middle. CDR1 and CDR2 (germline): KGHDR, SFDVKD. CDR3 size: 17 residues. The CDR3 DNA sequence: TGTGCCACCATAGGGGTCGAACCGTCTAGGGTCGACAATGAGCAGTTCTTC. Amino acid sequence: CATIGVEPSRVDNEQFF.

This clonotype was recorded at least ten times. V and J are TRBV3-1 and TRBJ1-4; D might be TRBD1 (6 bases). CDR3 length equals 14 residues. V was shortened by 2 bases and J by 3 bases, with 7 bases between the two germline ends. CDR1 is LGHDT, CDR2 YNNKEL, per germline (reference sequence). The CDR3 bases are TGTGCCAGCAGCCAACGACAGGCTAATGAAAAACTGTTTTTT. As protein: CASSQRQANEKLFF.

This clonotype has more than one count but fewer than ten. The chain is built from TRBV25-1 and TRBJ1-2, with TRBD1 identical over 10 bases. From germline, CDR1 is MGHDK and CDR2 SYGVNS. Trimming took 4 bases from V and 4 from J; bases not matched to a gene: 6. The CDR3 totals 15 residues. CDR3 sequence: CASSGRDRGAYGYTF. The CDR3, as DNA: TGTGCCAGCAGTGGTAGGGACAGGGGTGCCTATGGCTACACCTTC.

This clonotype was seen many times. V usage is TRBV7-9 and J usage is TRBJ2-3, with D unresolved. The ends were cut back, 3 bases at V and 2 bases at J, with 9 bases in the middle. In germline, CDR1 is SEHNR, CDR2 FQNEAQ (reference sequence). The CDR3 runs 14 residues. The CDR3 DNA follows: TGTGCCAGCAGCTTCATTACAACCACAGATACGCAGTATTTT. It yields the protein CASSFITTTDTQYF.

Many counts were recorded for this clonotype. This chain joins TRBV4-2 and TRBJ2-3, with 10 bases aligning to TRBD2. After removal of 0 bases from V and 3 bases from J, the junction contained 6 bases not matched to a gene. The CDR3 totals 17 residues. Per germline, CDR1 LGHNA and CDR2 YNFKEQ. The CDR3 DNA is TGTGCCAGCAGCCAAGATCTCCCTAGCGGGAGTACAGATACGCAGTATTTT. It is translated as CASSQDLPSGSTDTQYF.

This sequence joins TRBV12-3 or TRBV12-4 and TRBJ1-1, with D unresolved. The CDR3 extends over 14 amino acids. V dropped 5 bases and J dropped 4 bases, with 14 bases sitting between them. The CDR3 loop reads CASSMGQFGTEAFF. Written as DNA, the CDR3 is TGTGCCAGCAGTATGGGCCAGTTCGGCACTGAAGCTTTCTTT.

This clonotype was recorded at least ten times. J is TRBJ1-2 and V is TRBV9; D gene ambiguous. CDR1 is SGDLS, CDR2 YYNGEE, per germline. This CDR3 region has 14 residues. V shed 3 bases and J shed 3 bases, with 12 bases lying between them. CDR3 bases: TGTGCCAGCAGCGGGGCAGGCCCTTACTATGGCTACACCTTC. Protein: CASSGAGPYYGYTF. The full variable domain, in which reference TRBV9 and TRBJ1-2 provide the parts outside the CDR3, is DSGVTQTPKHLITATGQRVTLRCSPRSGDLSVYWYQQSLDQGLQFLIQYYNGEERAKGNILERFSAQQFPDLHSELNLSSLELGDSALYFCASSGAGPYYGYTFGSGTRLTVV.

This clonotype is deemed large. The genes are TRBV9 and TRBJ1-3; D not certain. The V end was cut by 2 bases, the J end by 0 bases, with 6 bases between. The CDR3 contains 14 residues. Germline V gene data show CDR1 as SGDLS and CDR2 as YYNGEE. CDR3 residues: CASSVTDSGNTIYF. CDR3 coding DNA: TGTGCCAGCAGCGTGACTGACTCTGGAAACACCATATATTTT.

This clonotype has at least ten counts. The chain uses TRBV7-2 and TRBJ2-3, with 9 bases that match TRBD2. The CDR3 has 16 amino acids. Per germline, CDR1 SGHTA and CDR2 FQGNSA. J gave up 3 bases and V 1 base, and 5 bases lay outside the gene matches. CDR3 sequence: CASSLGGRAPTDTQYF. CDR3 nucleotides: TGTGCCAGCAGCTTAGGCGGGAGGGCCCCGACAGATACGCAGTATTTT. The full variable domain, rest sourced from reference TRBV7-2 and TRBJ2-3, is GAGVSQSPSNKVTEKGKDVELRCDPISGHTALYWYRQSLGQGLEFLIYFQGNSAPDKSGLPSDRFSAERTGGSVSTLTIQRTQQEDSAVYLCASSLGGRAPTDTQYFGPGTRLTVL.

This clonotype came up many times. The V gene is TRBV7-6, the J gene TRBJ2-1, with 10 bases that match TRBD2. Unmatched junction bases numbered 8, after V lost 5 bases and J lost 4 bases. The CDR3 has 16 amino acids. The V gene's germline CDR1 is SGHVS and CDR2 FNYEAQ. The CDR3 here is CASSRGVAGGYNEQFF. CDR3 coding DNA: TGTGCCAGCAGCCGGGGAGTAGCGGGGGGTTACAATGAGCAGTTCTTC. Variable domain in full (rest from reference TRBV7-6 and TRBJ2-1): GAGVSQSPRYKVTKRGQDVALRCDPISGHVSLYWYRQALGQGPEFLTYFNYEAQQDKSGLPNDRFSAERPEGSISTLTIQRTEQRDSAMYRCASSRGVAGGYNEQFFGPGTRLTVL.

Only a few counts were recorded for this clonotype. The CDR3 region has the DNA TGTGCCAGCAGGGAGGCAGCCCCTGCGGCTGAGCAGTTCTTC. Its protein is CASREAAPAAEQFF. The chain couples TRBV7-2 to TRBJ2-1; weak D call: TRBD2 (5 bases). Looked up from germline, CDR1 is SGHTA and CDR2 is FQGNSA. The CDR3 spans 14 residues. V was shortened by 6 bases and J by 9 bases, with 18 bases between the two germline ends.